This TCR beta chain derives from a study of cytomegalovirus exposure and HLA in healthy donors. About the study: Earlier findings included 100 million to 130 million unique TCR beta sequences obtained from around 180 million T cells. Within the Caucasian-associated ancestry cluster were roughly 81% of the roughly 400 genotyped donors.

Study observations and caveats: About 87% or about 30% of the time was how often most TCR beta V segments were productive, according to an earlier analysis. When analyzed later, the rates of TCR association showed variation by HLA locus, with DRB1 the most and HLA-C the fewest.

As to this clone: Its antigen remains unidentified.

This CDR3 contains 15 residues. V lost 3 bases to trimming and J lost 2 bases; unmatched junction nucleotides: 7. Germline V gives CDR1 SGHDT, CDR2 YYEEEE. Amplification used 60 Vbeta primers and 13 Jbeta primers. The assay was immunoSEQ multiplex PCR, and TCRdb's table has in-frame clones only and misses some. The sample lists 58,000 or so clones, around 80% occurring once. The chain combines TRBV5-6 with TRBJ2-7, with 8 nucleotides matching TRBD1. The sequencing sample was made of PBMCs. The receptor's source is a woman between 35 and 50 years old in good health and CMV-seropositive. CDR3 DNA: TGTGCCAGCAGCTGGGGGACAGGATCGGCCTACGAGCAGTACTTC. Its translation is CASSWGTGSAYEQYF.